The subject of this entry is one T cell receptor (beta chain). The data originate from a study of T cell responses to AZD1222 COVID-19 vaccine. The repertoire was sequenced with immunoSEQ multiplex PCR; TCRdb's copy has only in-frame clones and lacks some. The repertoire has 100,000 to 150,000 clones, over 75% of them found once; the top ten carry more than 5.5%. Trimming removed 2 bases at V and 2 bases at J, with 1 base between. From germline, CDR1 is MDHEN and CDR2 SYDVKM. There are 12 residues in the CDR3. The origin of this receptor is an adult in good health. The source was peripheral blood, collected on day 0 of AZD1222 vaccination. J is TRBJ2-4 and V is TRBV28; D gene ambiguous. CDR3 coding DNA: TGTGCCAGCAGTTTAACCAAAAACATTCAGTACTTC. Translating it yields CASSLTKNIQYF.